What follows is one T cell receptor beta chain and its context. Its antigen remains unknown. The sample originates from a study of identical twins. Study results and limitations: Insertions were reduced in abundant cord blood beta clonotypes but not in memory repertoires.

There are 16 residues in the CDR3. Germline V gives CDR1 MNHNS, CDR2 SASEGT. V lost 4 bases and J lost 10; bases outside the gene matches: 9. MiXCR, run by TCRdb on the 5' RACE reads, gives a single entry per CDR3 protein. The sample shows 200,000 to 250,000 distinct CDR3 sequences, approximately 7% of them seen only once. In addition, the sample was reused for a study of yellow fever vaccine responses in identical twins.

This clonotype originated in a woman aged 18-29 years in good health. This chain connects TRBV6-1 to TRBJ1-6; TRBD1 agrees at 11 bases. Material: memory (CD45RO+) T cells sorted from blood. CDR3 bases: TGTGCCAGCAGTGGTAGGACAGGGGGCGCTGGGTCACCCCTCCACTTT. It yields the protein CASSGRTGGAGSPLHF.